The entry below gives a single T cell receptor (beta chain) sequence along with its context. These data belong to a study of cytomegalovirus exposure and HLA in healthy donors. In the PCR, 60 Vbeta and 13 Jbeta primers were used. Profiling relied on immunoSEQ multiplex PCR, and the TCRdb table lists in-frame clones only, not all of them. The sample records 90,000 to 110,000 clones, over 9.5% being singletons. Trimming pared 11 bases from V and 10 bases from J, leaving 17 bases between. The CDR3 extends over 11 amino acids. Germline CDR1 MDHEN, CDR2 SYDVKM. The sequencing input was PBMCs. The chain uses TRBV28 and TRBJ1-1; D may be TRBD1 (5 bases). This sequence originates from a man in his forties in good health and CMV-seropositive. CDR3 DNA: TGTGCCGGCGGGGACCCCAGGGCAGCTTTCTTT. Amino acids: CAGGDPRAAFF.